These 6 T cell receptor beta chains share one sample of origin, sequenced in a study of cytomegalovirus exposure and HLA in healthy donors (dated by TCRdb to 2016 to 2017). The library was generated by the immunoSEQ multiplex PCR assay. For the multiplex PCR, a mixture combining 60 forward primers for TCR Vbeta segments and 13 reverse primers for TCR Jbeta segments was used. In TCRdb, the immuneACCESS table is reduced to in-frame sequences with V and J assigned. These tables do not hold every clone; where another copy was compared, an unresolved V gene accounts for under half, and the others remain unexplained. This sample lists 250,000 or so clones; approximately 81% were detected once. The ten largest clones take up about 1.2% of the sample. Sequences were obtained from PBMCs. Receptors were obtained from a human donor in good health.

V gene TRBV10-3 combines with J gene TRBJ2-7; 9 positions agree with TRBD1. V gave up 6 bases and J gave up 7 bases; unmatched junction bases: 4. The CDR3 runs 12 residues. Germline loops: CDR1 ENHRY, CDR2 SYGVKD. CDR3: CAISLDRGEQYF. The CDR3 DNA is TGTGCCATCAGCCTGGACAGGGGTGAGCAGTACTTC.

Here the CDR3 DNA reads TGCGCCAGCAGCCACTCCCCCCTCCGCGACAGGGAATACACTGAAGCTTTCTTT. Protein sequence: CASSHSPLRDREYTEAFF. The chain employs TRBV4-1 and TRBJ1-1; 7 bases fit TRBD1. V dropped 3 bases and J dropped 3; count of bases not matched to a gene: 16. Germline V gene lookup returns CDR1 MGHRA and CDR2 YSYEKL. The CDR3 is 18 amino acids.

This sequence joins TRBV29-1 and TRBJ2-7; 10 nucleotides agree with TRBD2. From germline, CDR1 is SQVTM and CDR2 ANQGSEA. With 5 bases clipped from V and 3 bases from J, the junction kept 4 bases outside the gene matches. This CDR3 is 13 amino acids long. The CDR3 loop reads CSVWTSGNYEQYF. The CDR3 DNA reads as TGCAGCGTTTGGACTAGCGGAAACTACGAGCAGTACTTC.

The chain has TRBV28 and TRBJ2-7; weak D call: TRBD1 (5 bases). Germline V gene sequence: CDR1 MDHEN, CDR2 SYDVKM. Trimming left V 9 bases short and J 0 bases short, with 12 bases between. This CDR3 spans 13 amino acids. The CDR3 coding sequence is TGTGCCAGTTTGACAGATAGCTCCTACGAGCAGTACTTC. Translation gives CASLTDSSYEQYF. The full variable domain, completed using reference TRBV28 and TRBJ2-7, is DVKVTQSSRYLVKRTGEKVFLECVQDMDHENMFWYRQDPGLGLRLIYFSYDVKMKEKGDIPEGYSVSREKKERFSLILESASTNQTSMYLCASLTDSSYEQYFGPGTRLTVT.

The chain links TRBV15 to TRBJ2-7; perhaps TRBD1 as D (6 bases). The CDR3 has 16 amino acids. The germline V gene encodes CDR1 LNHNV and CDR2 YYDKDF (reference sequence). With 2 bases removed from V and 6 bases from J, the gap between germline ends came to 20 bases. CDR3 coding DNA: TGTGCCACCAGCAGACCCCGACACCTTACAGGGTTCGAGCAGTACTTC. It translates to CATSRPRHLTGFEQYF.

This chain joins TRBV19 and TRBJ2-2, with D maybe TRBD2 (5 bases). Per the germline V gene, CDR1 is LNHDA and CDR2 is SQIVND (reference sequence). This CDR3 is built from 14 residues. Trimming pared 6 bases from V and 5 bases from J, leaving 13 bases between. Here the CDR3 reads CASREHGETGELFF. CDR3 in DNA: TGTGCCAGTAGGGAGCACGGGGAAACCGGGGAGCTGTTTTTT.